This T cell receptor (beta chain) came from a study of identical twins. Germline lookup yields CDR1 DFQATT and CDR2 SNEGSKA (reference sequence). The V and J ends lost 0 bases and 4 bases, in that order; junction bases with no gene match: 6. The CDR3 contains 14 residues. Each cDNA held unique molecular identifiers, and template switching gave it a universal primer site. A single record per CDR3 protein comes from TCRdb applying MiXCR to the 5' RACE reads. The table lists approximately 300,000 distinct CDR3 sequences, 7.5% to 9.5% of them singletons, with roughly 6.4% in the top ten. Points on this clonotype: Its antigen is still unknown.

Study-wide findings and caveats: Possibly, invariant MAIT and iNKT cells partly confounded zero-insertion analyses. Models, which agreed with sharing between unrelated individuals, nonetheless underestimated the out-of-frame TCR alpha sharing seen in monozygotic twins. Where out-of-frame alpha sequences were twin-shared, they showed excess low generation probability.

This same sample was also taken into another study, of yellow fever vaccine responses in identical twins.

The genes are TRBV20-1 and TRBJ2-7, with 7 bases that match TRBD2. Sequencing used CD8+ T cells sorted from blood. The source of this sequence is a woman aged 18-29 years in good health. The CDR3 bases are TGCAGTGCTAGAGATGGGAGGGGAGGATACGAGCAGTACTTC. Its protein product is CSARDGRGGYEQYF.